This entry features one T cell receptor beta chain sequence. Its antigen is unidentified. Using immunoSEQ multiplex PCR, the repertoire was profiled, and TCRdb retains in-frame clones only, with some absent. Of 9,500 to 10,000 clones listed, roughly 90% are singletons. Trimming took 0 bases from V and 3 from J, leaving 12 bases between them. The CDR3 is 16 residues long. Germline values: CDR1 SGHDT, CDR2 YYEEEE. This record comes from a study of OX40 agonist ivuxolimab in advanced cancers. Study background: Previous treatment with anti-PD-1, anti-PD-L1 or anti-CTLA-4 therapy was allowed; roughly 40% had received some.

Study outcomes and limitations: There was clonal expansion of CD4+ and CD8+ blood T cells by week 6 at 0.1 to 3.0 mg/kg.

Source: CD4+ or CD8+ T cells sorted from blood, taken in a trial of the OX40 agonist ivuxolimab. The chain carries TRBV5-6 and TRBJ2-2; the D gene is possibly TRBD2 (5 bases). The sequence was obtained from an adult with an advanced solid tumor such as melanoma, head and neck, liver or kidney cancer. CDR3: CASSLEGVGDTGELFF. The CDR3 DNA sequence: TGTGCCAGCAGCTTGGAGGGAGTCGGGGACACCGGGGAGCTGTTTTTT.